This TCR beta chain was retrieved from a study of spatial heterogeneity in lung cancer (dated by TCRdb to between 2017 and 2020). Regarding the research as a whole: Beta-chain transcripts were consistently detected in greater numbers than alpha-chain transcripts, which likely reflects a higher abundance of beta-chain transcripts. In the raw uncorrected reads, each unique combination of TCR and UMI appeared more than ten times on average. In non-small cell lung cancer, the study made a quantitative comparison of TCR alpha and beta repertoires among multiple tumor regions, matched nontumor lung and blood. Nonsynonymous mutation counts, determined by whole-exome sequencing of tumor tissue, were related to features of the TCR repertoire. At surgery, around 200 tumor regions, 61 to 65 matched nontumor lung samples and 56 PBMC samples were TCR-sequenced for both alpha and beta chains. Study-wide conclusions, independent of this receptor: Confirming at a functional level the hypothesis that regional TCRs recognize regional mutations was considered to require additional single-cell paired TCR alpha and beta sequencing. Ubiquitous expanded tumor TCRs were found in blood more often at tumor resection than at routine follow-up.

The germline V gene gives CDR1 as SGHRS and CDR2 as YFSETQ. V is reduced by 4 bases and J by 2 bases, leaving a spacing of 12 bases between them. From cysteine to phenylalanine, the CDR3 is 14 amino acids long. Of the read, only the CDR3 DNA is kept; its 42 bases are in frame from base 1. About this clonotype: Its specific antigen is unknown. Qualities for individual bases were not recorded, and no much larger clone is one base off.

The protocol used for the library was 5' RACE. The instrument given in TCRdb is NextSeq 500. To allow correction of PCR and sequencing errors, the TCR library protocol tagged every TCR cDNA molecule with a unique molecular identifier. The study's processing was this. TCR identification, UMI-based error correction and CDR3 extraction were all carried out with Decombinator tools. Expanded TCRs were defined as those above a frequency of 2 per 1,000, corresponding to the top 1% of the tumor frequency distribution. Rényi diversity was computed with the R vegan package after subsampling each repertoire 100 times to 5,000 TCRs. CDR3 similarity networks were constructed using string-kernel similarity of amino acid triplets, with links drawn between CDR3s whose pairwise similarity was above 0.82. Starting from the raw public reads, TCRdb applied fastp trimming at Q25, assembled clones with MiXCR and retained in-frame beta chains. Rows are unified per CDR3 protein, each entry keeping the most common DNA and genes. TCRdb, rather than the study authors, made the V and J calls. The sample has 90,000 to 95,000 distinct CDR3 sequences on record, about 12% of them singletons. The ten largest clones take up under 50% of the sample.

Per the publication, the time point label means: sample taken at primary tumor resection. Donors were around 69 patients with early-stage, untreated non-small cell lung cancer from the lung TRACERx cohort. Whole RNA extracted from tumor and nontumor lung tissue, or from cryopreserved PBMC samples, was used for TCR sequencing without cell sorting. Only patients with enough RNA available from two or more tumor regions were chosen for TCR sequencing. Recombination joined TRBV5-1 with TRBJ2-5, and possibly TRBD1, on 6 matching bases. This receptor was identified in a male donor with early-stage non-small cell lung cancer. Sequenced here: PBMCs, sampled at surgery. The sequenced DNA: TGCGCCAGCAGCCCTGGGACAACGCAAGAGACCCAGTACTTC. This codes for CASSPGTTQETQYF.